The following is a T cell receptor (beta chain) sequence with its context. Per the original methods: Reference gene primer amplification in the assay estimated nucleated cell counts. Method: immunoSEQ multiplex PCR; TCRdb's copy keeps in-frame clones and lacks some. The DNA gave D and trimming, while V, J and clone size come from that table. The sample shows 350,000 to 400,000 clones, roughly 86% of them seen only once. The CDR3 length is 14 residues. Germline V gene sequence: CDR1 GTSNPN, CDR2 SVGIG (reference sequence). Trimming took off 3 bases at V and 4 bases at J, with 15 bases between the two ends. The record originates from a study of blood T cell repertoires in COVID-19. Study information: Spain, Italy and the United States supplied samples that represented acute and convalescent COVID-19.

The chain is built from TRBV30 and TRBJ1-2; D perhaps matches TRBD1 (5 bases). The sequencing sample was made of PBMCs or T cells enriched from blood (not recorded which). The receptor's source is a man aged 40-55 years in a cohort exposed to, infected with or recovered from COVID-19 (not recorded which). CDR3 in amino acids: CAWSQTPGGYGYTF. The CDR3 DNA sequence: TGTGCCTGGAGCCAAACCCCGGGGGGCTATGGCTACACCTTC.